Shown below are 32 T cell receptor beta chains from a single sample sequenced in a study of blood T cell repertoires in COVID-19. The assay was immunoSEQ multiplex PCR, and TCRdb's table has in-frame clones only and misses some. The repertoire holds around 430,000 clones, approximately 90% seen once, with about 10% in the top ten. Specimen: PBMCs or T cells enriched from blood (not recorded which). The receptors shown here come from a woman aged 50 to 60 who had recovered from COVID-19.

V is TRBV6-5 and J is TRBJ2-2; 8 bases fit TRBD1. Germline V gene data show CDR1 as MNHEY and CDR2 as SVGAGI. With 2 bases clipped from V and 1 base from J, the junction kept 3 bases outside the gene matches. This CDR3 contains 16 residues. CDR3 loop: CASSYRTGKNTGELFF. The CDR3 DNA reads as TGTGCCAGCAGTTACCGGACAGGGAAGAACACCGGGGAGCTGTTTTTT.

The gene calls are TRBV29-1 and TRBJ1-1; TRBD1 matches at 9 bases. The CDR3 is made up of 16 amino acids. Germline V gene lookup returns CDR1 SQVTM and CDR2 ANQGSEA. Losses at the gene ends were 1 base for V and 3 bases for J; bases not matched to a gene: 9. Here the CDR3 DNA reads TGCAGCGTTGAAGGGCCGGGACAGGGAAGAGACACTGAAGCTTTCTTT. This translates into CSVEGPGQGRDTEAFF.

The V call is TRBV28, the J call TRBJ1-2, with D possibly being TRBD1 (6 bases). Germline V gene lookup returns CDR1 MDHEN and CDR2 SYDVKM. This CDR3 spans 14 amino acids. Trimming pared 3 bases from V and 6 bases from J, leaving 14 bases between. In DNA form, the CDR3 reads TGTGCCAGCAGTTTCTTCGGGGGGCGCGATGGCTACACCTTC. As protein: CASSFFGGRDGYTF.

The rearrangement joins TRBV10-2 to TRBJ1-1; 9 nucleotides agree with TRBD1. This CDR3 has 17 amino acids. Trimming removed 5 bases from V and 0 bases from J; junction bases left unmatched: 10. Germline loops: CDR1 WSHSY, CDR2 SAAADI. In DNA form, the CDR3 reads TGCGCCAGCAGTCCTATTCCGGGACAGGGCATGAACACTGAAGCTTTCTTT. Translation gives CASSPIPGQGMNTEAFF.

This clone has a handful of counts. The genes are TRBV24-1 and TRBJ1-2; a possible D gene is TRBD1 (5 bases). V was clipped by 2 bases and J by 7 bases, with 10 bases between them. This CDR3 region has 13 residues. CDR1 KGHDR and CDR2 SFDVKD come from the germline V gene. In nucleotides, the CDR3 is TGTGCCACCAGTGATTACCCGGGGGGTGGCTACACCTTC. Translation: CATSDYPGGGYTF.

The V gene is TRBV5-1, the J gene TRBJ1-3; D call uncertain. The germline V gene encodes CDR1 SGHRS and CDR2 YFSETQ. Trimming left V 1 base short and J 0 bases short, with 8 bases between. The CDR3 is 15 residues long. The CDR3 nucleotides are TGCGCCAGCAGCTTGTTGGGCACCTCTGGAAACACCATATATTTT. It codes for CASSLLGTSGNTIYF.

This clone was seen a handful of times. The chain recombines TRBV15 with TRBJ2-3; 7 bases map to TRBD2. The ends lost 8 bases at V and 4 bases at J; junction bases unmatched: 6. Germline loops: CDR1 LNHNV, CDR2 YYDKDF (reference sequence). This CDR3 is built from 13 residues. CDR3 nucleotides: TGTGCCACCGGGGACTATGCCCCAGATACGCAGTATTTT. Translating gives CATGDYAPDTQYF. The full variable domain, in which reference TRBV15 and TRBJ2-3 provide the parts outside the CDR3, is DAMVIQNPRYQVTQFGKPVTLSCSQTLNHNVMYWYQQKSSQAPKLLFHYYDKDFNNEADTPDNFQSRRPNTSFCFLDIRSPGLGDTAMYLCATGDYAPDTQYFGPGTRLTVL.

The CDR3 DNA is TGTGCCAGCAGCGTAGGCCCCGGGGACACTGAAGCTTTCTTT. This sequence encodes CASSVGPGDTEAFF. V and J are TRBV9 and TRBJ1-1, with D unclear. The CDR3 is 14 residues long. V was shortened by 0 bases and J by 3 bases, with 9 bases between the two germline ends. Per germline, CDR1 SGDLS and CDR2 YYNGEE.

V gene TRBV21-1 combines with J gene TRBJ1-2; the table's D call TRBD1 went unverified against the DNA. TRBV21-1 is labeled a pseudogene. The CDR3 length is 17 residues. The CDR3 nucleotides read TGTGCCAGCAGCAATTGGTCAGGGTCCTTAGCTAACTATGGCTACACCTTC. Its translation: CASSNWSGSLANYGYTF.

The rearrangement uses TRBV5-1 and TRBJ2-3; 11 bases match TRBD2. V lost 0 bases and J lost 4; bases outside the gene matches: 13. The V gene's germline CDR1 is SGHRS and CDR2 YFSETQ. The CDR3 extends over 19 amino acids. CDR3 in DNA: TGCGCCAGCAGCTTGGCTGTTAGCGGGGGGGCCTCCCCCGCAGATACGCAGTATTTT. Translated, it gives CASSLAVSGGASPADTQYF.

CDR3 region: CASSLSPHWGELFF. The CDR3 region has the DNA TGTGCCAGCAGTTTAAGCCCCCACTGGGGGGAGCTGTTTTTT. The chain recombines TRBV27 with TRBJ2-2; D is unclear. The CDR3 loop spans 14 amino acids. With 2 bases removed from V and 8 bases from J, the gap between germline ends came to 12 bases. Germline CDR1 MNHEY, CDR2 SMNVEV (reference sequence).

The chain recombines TRBV16 with TRBJ1-5; D gene unclear. The V gene lost 1 base and the J gene lost 5 bases, with 15 bases spanning the gap. Germline V gene data show CDR1 as KGHSY and CDR2 as FQNENV. This CDR3 spans 16 amino acids. In nucleotides, the CDR3 is TGTGCCAGCAGCCAATTAGGCCCCTGGGCAGATCAGCCCCAGCATTTT. Its protein is CASSQLGPWADQPQHF.

V gene TRBV24-1 combines with J gene TRBJ2-7; weak D call: TRBD2 (6 bases). V lost 7 bases to trimming and J lost 6 bases, with 15 bases between them. The CDR3 consists of 13 residues. The germline V gene has CDR1 KGHDR and CDR2 SFDVKD. The CDR3 spells CATRISLGGEQYF. The CDR3 nucleotides are TGTGCCACCAGGATAAGTTTGGGAGGCGAGCAGTACTTC.

CDR3 DNA: TGTGCCAGCTCACCACTCAACCCTGAAACGGGTGGCTACACCTTC. Protein sequence: CASSPLNPETGGYTF. V gene TRBV18 combines with J gene TRBJ1-2; D remains unclear. The CDR3 extends over 15 amino acids. Germline V gene sequence: CDR1 KGHSH, CDR2 LQKENI. Trimming removed 1 base at V and 7 bases at J, with 16 bases between.

This clone was seen only a few times. The chain couples TRBV5-1 to TRBJ2-7; TRBD2 is a possible D gene (5 bases). Germline V CDR1 and CDR2: SGHRS, YFSETQ. The length of the CDR3 is 14 residues. V was pared by 4 bases and J by 3 bases, with 14 bases between. CDR3 sequence: CASSPREDLYEQYF. The CDR3 nucleotides read TGCGCCAGCAGCCCCCGGGAAGATCTCTACGAGCAGTACTTC.

This chain connects TRBV28 to TRBJ1-2; possible D gene TRBD1, 5 bases. CDR1 MDHEN and CDR2 SYDVKM come from the germline V gene. The CDR3 is made up of 15 amino acids. Between the trimmed V and J ends, which lost 2 bases and 4 bases, there was a span of 14 bases. The CDR3 sequence: CASSLMQGSPYGYTF. CDR3 bases: TGTGCCAGCAGTTTAATGCAGGGATCCCCCTATGGCTACACCTTC.

This clone occurred a few times. J is TRBJ1-5 and V is TRBV5-8; D unresolved. This CDR3 has 12 residues. Per the germline V gene, CDR1 is SGHTS and CDR2 is YDEGEE. V was trimmed by 8 bases and J by 4 bases, leaving 10 bases between them. This CDR3 reads CASKRVNQPQHF. CDR3 nucleotide sequence: TGTGCCAGTAAGCGGGTTAATCAGCCCCAGCATTTT.

The J gene is TRBJ2-1, the V gene TRBV6-5, with 8 bases fitting TRBD2. The CDR3 totals 13 residues. Germline assignment: CDR1 MNHEY and CDR2 SVGAGI. V lost 7 bases, J lost 8 bases, and 7 bases stayed unmatched. The CDR3 bases are TGTGCCAGCACCCCCGGGAGGGGGTATGAGCAGTTCTTC. Amino acids: CASTPGRGYEQFF.

The rearrangement joins TRBV19 to TRBJ1-2; 7 bases map to TRBD1. The germline gives CDR1 LNHDA, CDR2 SQIVND (reference sequence). Losses at the gene ends were 6 bases for V and 11 bases for J; bases not matched to a gene: 9. The CDR3 runs 12 residues. CDR3: CASSNWDSSYTF. The CDR3, as DNA: TGTGCCAGTAGCAACTGGGACAGTTCATACACCTTC.

This rearrangement joins TRBV11-3 to TRBJ2-1; 11 nucleotides align to TRBD2. J was trimmed by 3 bases and V by 2 bases; bases with no gene match: 0. The CDR3 is made up of 15 amino acids. Germline lookup yields CDR1 SGHNT and CDR2 YENEEA. The CDR3 nucleotides read TGTGCCAGCAGCTTACTAGCGGGGGGCTACAATGAGCAGTTCTTC. Its translation is CASSLLAGGYNEQFF.

The chain couples TRBV30 to TRBJ2-2, with D maybe TRBD1 (5 bases). Germline assignment: CDR1 GTSNPN and CDR2 SVGIG (reference sequence). Trimming stripped 2 bases from V and 4 bases from J, with 11 bases between. The CDR3 sequence is 14 residues long. The CDR3 bases are TGTGCCTGGAGTCCAGGGTCGGGCACCGGGGAGCTGTTTTTT. Translation gives CAWSPGSGTGELFF.

The chain carries TRBV11-2 and TRBJ1-4; D is undetermined. V gave up 5 bases and J gave up 13 bases, with 20 bases separating them. The CDR3 has 14 amino acids. The germline CDR1 and CDR2 sequences are SGHAT and FQNNGV. The CDR3 DNA follows: TGTGCCAGCAGCCCCTCCCGCGGGGTAAGCGGACTGTTTTTT. It translates to CASSPSRGVSGLFF.

The J gene is TRBJ1-3, the V gene TRBV7-9; tentative D call: TRBD1 (5 bases). V was trimmed by 5 bases and J by 0 bases, leaving 17 bases between them. Germline V CDR1 and CDR2: SEHNR, FQNEAQ (reference sequence). This CDR3 region has 17 residues. The CDR3 DNA follows: TGTGCCAGCAGCCCCCCCGGAGGGGTACTCTCTGGAAACACCATATATTTT. Translated, it gives CASSPPGGVLSGNTIYF.

The rearrangement links TRBV24-1 to TRBJ2-2, with 7 bases lining up with TRBD2. CDR3 length equals 16 residues. CDR1 KGHDR and CDR2 SFDVKD come from the germline V gene. The junction had 8 bases not matched to a gene; V was cut back by 4 bases and J by 4 bases. The CDR3 coding sequence is TGTGCCACCAGTGAAAACCTGGGAGGGAGCACCGGGGAGCTGTTTTTT. This sequence encodes CATSENLGGSTGELFF.

The chain couples TRBV27 to TRBJ2-2; D is perhaps TRBD1 (6 bases). The germline gives CDR1 MNHEY, CDR2 SMNVEV (reference sequence). This CDR3 is 16 amino acids long. Trimming removed 7 bases at V and 3 bases at J, with 18 bases between. The CDR3 protein is CASKLYRDTYTGELFF. The CDR3 nucleotides are TGTGCCAGCAAATTGTACAGGGACACCTACACCGGGGAGCTGTTTTTT.

The chain uses TRBV4-3 and TRBJ2-7, with 9 bases lining up with TRBD1. Trimming at V came to 5 bases and at J to 2 bases, leaving 4 bases not matched to a gene. Germline-derived CDR1 and CDR2 are LGHNA and YSLEER. The CDR3 length is 14 residues. The CDR3 DNA reads as TGCGCCAGCAGCGCGGGACAGGGAACCTACGAGCAGTACTTC. Translating it yields CASSAGQGTYEQYF.

This clone occurred once. The chain couples TRBV2 to TRBJ1-2; D gene uncertain. V lost 8 bases to trimming and J lost 0 bases, with 16 bases between them. Germline values: CDR1 SNHLY, CDR2 FYNNEI. The CDR3 runs to 15 residues. In nucleotides, the CDR3 is TGTGCCAGCCCAAAAGGAGGCAATACTAACTATGGCTACACCTTC. Amino acid sequence: CASPKGGNTNYGYTF. Variable domain in full (rest from reference TRBV2 and TRBJ1-2): EPEVTQTPSHQVTQMGQEVILRCVPISNHLYFYWYRQILGQKVEFLVSFYNNEISEKSEIFDDQFSVERPDGSNFTLKIRSTKLEDSAMYFCASPKGGNTNYGYTFGSGTRLTVV.

This clone was seen a single time. Additional DNA sequences in this sample encode the identical CDR3. The rearrangement links TRBV7-9 to TRBJ1-1; unclear D gene. The germline V and J ends were trimmed by 4 bases and 4 bases, with 7 bases remaining between them. The germline V gene encodes CDR1 SEHNR and CDR2 FQNEAQ (reference sequence). The CDR3 is 12 residues long. DNA of the CDR3: TGTGCCAGCAGCTCGCCCGGCACTGAAGCTTTCTTT. Translated: CASSSPGTEAFF. Full variable domain (remainder filled in from reference TRBV7-9 and TRBJ1-1): DTGVSQNPRHKITKRGQNVTFRCDPISEHNRLYWYRQTLGQGPEFLTYFQNEAQLEKSRLLSDRFSAERPKGSFSTLEIQRTEQGDSAMYLCASSSPGTEAFFGQGTRLTVV.

This clone has a handful of counts. The V gene is TRBV19, the J gene TRBJ1-2, with D tentatively TRBD1 (5 bases). CDR3 length: 13 residues. CDR1 is LNHDA, CDR2 SQIVND, per germline (reference sequence). V lost 5 bases, J lost 8 bases, and 15 bases lay in between. The CDR3 DNA follows: TGTGCCAGTAGTCCGAGCAGGGCGAGAGGCTACACCTTC. It translates to CASSPSRARGYTF. Filled out from reference TRBV19 and TRBJ1-2, the complete variable domain reads DGGITQSPKYLFRKEGQNVTLSCEQNLNHDAMYWYRQDPGQGLRLIYYSQIVNDFQKGDIAEGYSVSREKKESFPLTVTSAQKNPTAFYLCASSPSRARGYTFGSGTRLTVV.

V is TRBV4-2 and J is TRBJ1-4, with D uncertain. The CDR3 consists of 17 residues. V was clipped by 4 bases and J by 4 bases, with 19 bases between them. Germline CDR1 reads LGHNA; CDR2 reads YNFKEQ. CDR3 in DNA: TGTGCCAGCAGCCCTCAATCGGGTAACGCGGGTAATGAAAAACTGTTTTTT. Protein: CASSPQSGNAGNEKLFF.

The chain uses TRBV5-1 and TRBJ1-2, with D possibly matching TRBD1 (6 bases). Germline-derived CDR1 and CDR2 are SGHRS and YFSETQ. CDR3 length: 14 residues. Trimming shortened V by 9 bases and J by 6 bases, and 21 bases separated the two germline ends. The DNA of the CDR3 is TGCGCCACCGCACCAGCGGGGGGCGAAAATGGCTACACCTTC. Its translation: CATAPAGGENGYTF.

The gene calls are TRBV6-6 and TRBJ2-4; TRBD1 matches at 7 bases. Germline V gene lookup returns CDR1 MNHNY and CDR2 SVGAGI (reference sequence). V lost 5 bases, J lost 0 bases, and 10 bases stayed unmatched. The CDR3 extends over 17 amino acids. The CDR3 loop reads CASSQLPGQRAKNIQYF. The CDR3 DNA sequence: TGTGCCAGCAGTCAGCTCCCGGGACAGAGAGCCAAAAACATTCAGTACTTC.